One sample yielded the 2 T cell receptor beta chains listed below, sequenced in a study of human T cells and chemical hapten exposure. From the RACE reads, TCRdb called clonotypes with MiXCR, one entry per CDR3 protein. The sample contains 75,000 to 90,000 distinct CDR3 sequences, under 14% of which appear only once. Time point given: patch test 3, about 24 weeks after DPC sensitization. As for treatment: therapeutic diphenylcyclopropenone sensitization with weekly scalp DPC. Source: whole blood, taken in connection with sensitization to the hapten diphenylcyclopropenone (DPC). These receptors came from a woman between 50 and 59 years old with alopecia areata. Some clones in this sample may be carry-over from other donors' samples.

There are many counts of this clonotype. The chain has TRBV5-1 and TRBJ2-1; 10 bases fit TRBD2. The CDR3 consists of 17 residues. Germline V gives CDR1 SGHRS, CDR2 YFSETQ. V lost 5 bases, J lost 2 bases, and 10 bases stayed unmatched. CDR3: CASRKEASGRAYNEQFF. The CDR3 nucleotides are TGCGCCAGCAGGAAGGAGGCTAGCGGGAGAGCCTACAATGAGCAGTTCTTC.

This clonotype showed up just a few times. The chain recombines TRBV7-4 with TRBJ1-3; D gene unclear. The V and J ends lost 4 bases and 2 bases respectively, with 21 bases between them. This CDR3 spans 18 amino acids. Germline CDR1 and CDR2: SGHVT and SQSDAQ. Here the CDR3 DNA reads TGTGCCAGCAGCTCGCTTGAGAGCCGCGGGAGTACTGGAAACACCATATATTTT. Protein: CASSSLESRGSTGNTIYF.